This T cell receptor (beta chain) was observed in a study of CD4+ T cells in melanoma. Study-wide findings and caveats: Neoantigen-specific CD4+ T cells in melanoma reportedly had diverse differentiation states.

Assay used: immunoSEQ multiplex PCR; TCRdb lists only in-frame clones, some missing. Among about 13,000 clones, around 70% were seen once, and the ten largest hold about 11%. Of note for this clone: The antigen remains undetermined.

The sequenced material came from cells from a culture (not recorded whether cultured in vitro). The origin of this receptor is a human donor with melanoma.

In DNA form, the CDR3 reads TGCGCCAGCAGCTTCAGGGTTAATGAAAAACTGTTTTTT. Protein product: CASSFRVNEKLFF. The chain joins TRBV5-1 to TRBJ1-4; maybe TRBD1 (5 bases). The CDR3 is 13 residues long. The germline V gene has CDR1 SGHRS and CDR2 YFSETQ. Trimming stripped 2 bases from V and 4 bases from J, with 6 bases between.